These 22 T cell receptor beta chains share one sample of origin, sequenced in a study of identical twins. TCRdb reprocessed the 5' RACE reads via MiXCR and lists one record per CDR3 protein. The data hold about 520,000 distinct CDR3 sequences, with 20% to 25% observed a single time. This sample was shared with a second study, whose subject was T cells expressing NK-cell markers.

Sample: CD4+ T cells sorted from blood. The source of these receptors is a young woman in good health.

This clonotype was recorded only once. The gene calls are TRBV6-2 or TRBV6-3 and TRBJ2-5, with 8 positions matching TRBD1. V shed 3 bases and J 0 bases; nucleotides not matched to a gene: 3. Germline V CDR1 and CDR2: MNHEY, SVGEGT. CDR3 size: 15 residues. CDR3 in amino acids: CASSYSTGDQETQYF. As DNA, the CDR3 is TGTGCCAGCAGTTATTCGACAGGGGACCAAGAGACCCAGTACTTC.

This rearrangement joins TRBV20-1 to TRBJ1-2; D ambiguous. Trimming took 4 bases from V and 0 from J, leaving 6 bases between them. CDR3 length equals 12 residues. The germline gives CDR1 DFQATT, CDR2 SNEGSKA (reference sequence). The CDR3 protein is CSATRSNYGYTF. Here the CDR3 DNA reads TGCAGTGCTACCAGGTCTAACTATGGCTACACCTTC.

This sequence joins TRBV20-1 and TRBJ2-7; 15 bases are shared with TRBD2. CDR3 size: 16 residues. V trimming: 5 bases; J trimming: 1 base; junction bases outside the gene matches: 6. In germline, CDR1 is DFQATT, CDR2 SNEGSKA (reference sequence). The CDR3 DNA reads as TGCAGTGCTTTGGGACTAGCGGGAGGAGGATCCTACGAGCAGTACTTC. Its translation is CSALGLAGGGSYEQYF.

This chain links TRBV19 with TRBJ2-2; D call uncertain. Trimming took off 3 bases at V and 6 bases at J, with 5 bases between the two ends. There are 12 residues in the CDR3. Germline CDR1 reads LNHDA; CDR2 reads SQIVND (reference sequence). CDR3 residues: CASSIRPGELFF. DNA for the CDR3: TGTGCCAGTAGTATCCGGCCCGGGGAGCTGTTTTTT.

The chain is built from TRBV6-5 and TRBJ2-7; TRBD2 agrees at 8 bases. Germline CDR1 reads MNHEY; CDR2 reads SVGAGI. Trimming cost V 10 bases and J 2 bases; bases outside gene matches: 10. This CDR3 is built from 14 residues. CDR3 sequence: CAISLTSAPYEQYF. DNA of the CDR3: TGTGCCATCTCCCTGACTAGCGCACCCTACGAGCAGTACTTC.

This clonotype was counted ten times or more. V is TRBV20-1 and J is TRBJ2-3; 8 nucleotides align to TRBD2. Germline-derived CDR1 and CDR2 are DFQATT and SNEGSKA (reference sequence). J was trimmed by 4 bases and V by 3 bases; bases with no gene match: 0. The CDR3 consists of 12 residues. CDR3 coding DNA: TGCAGTGCTAGCGGGGGGGCAGATACGCAGTATTTT. Translated: CSASGGADTQYF.

In its sample, this clonotype was seen a few times. The V and J genes are TRBV29-1 and TRBJ1-2; no firm D call. With 0 bases removed from V and 0 bases from J, the gap between germline ends came to 14 bases. In germline, CDR1 is SQVTM, CDR2 ANQGSEA. The CDR3 runs 16 residues. This chain's CDR3 is CSVEDFRTRANYGYTF. In DNA form, the CDR3 reads TGCAGCGTTGAAGATTTTCGGACGAGAGCTAACTATGGCTACACCTTC.

This clonotype was seen more than once but under ten times. V and J are TRBV5-1 and TRBJ2-1; TRBD1 agrees at 7 bases. CDR1 is SGHRS and CDR2 is YFSETQ in the germline V gene. The J segment lost 8 bases and the V segment lost 4 bases, leaving 9 bases of the junction unmatched. The length of the CDR3 is 14 residues. Written as DNA, the CDR3 is TGCGCCAGCAGCCTCGGGACAGAAAAGGATGAGCAGTTCTTC. Encoded protein: CASSLGTEKDEQFF. The whole variable domain, filled in from reference TRBV5-1 and TRBJ2-1, reads KAGVTQTPRYLIKTRGQQVTLSCSPISGHRSVSWYQQTPGQGLQFLFEYFSETQRNKGNFPGRFSGRQFSNSRSEMNVSTLELGDSALYLCASSLGTEKDEQFFGPGTRLTVL.

There are a few counts of this clonotype. The V and J genes are TRBV7-7 and TRBJ2-3, with TRBD2 identical over 12 bases. J was trimmed by 5 bases and V by 1 base; bases with no gene match: 4. This CDR3 has 16 residues. Germline V gives CDR1 SSHAT, CDR2 FNYEAQ (reference sequence). Here the CDR3 reads CASSLGTSGIRDTQYF. The DNA of the CDR3 is TGTGCCAGCAGCTTAGGGACTAGCGGGATAAGAGATACGCAGTATTTT.

The rearrangement joins TRBV9 to TRBJ2-3; 8 bases fit TRBD2. The length of the CDR3 is 14 residues. Trimming at V came to 1 base and at J to 7 bases, leaving 5 bases not matched to a gene. Germline values: CDR1 SGDLS, CDR2 YYNGEE. CDR3 sequence (DNA): TGTGCCAGCAGCGTATCCCGGGGGGGCCATACGCAGTATTTT. Translated, it gives CASSVSRGGHTQYF.

V gene TRBV7-2 combines with J gene TRBJ2-7; 8 nucleotides agree with TRBD1. The CDR3 contains 14 residues. The V segment lost 5 bases and the J segment 2 bases; nucleotides outside the gene matches: 5. The germline gives CDR1 SGHTA, CDR2 FQGNSA. The CDR3, as DNA: TGTGCCAGCAGCGAACGGACAGGGCCCTACGAGCAGTACTTC. Amino acid sequence: CASSERTGPYEQYF.

In this sample, this clonotype turned up many times. The rearrangement links TRBV10-1 to TRBJ1-1; the D is unclear. Trimming removed 0 bases from V and 5 bases from J, with 7 bases in between. The germline CDR1 and CDR2 sequences are WNHNN and SYGVQD (reference sequence). The length of the CDR3 is 13 residues. The CDR3, as DNA: TGCGCCAGCAGTGAGTCCTGGGGAACTGAAGCTTTCTTT. It is translated as CASSESWGTEAFF.

This chain uses TRBV5-1 with TRBJ2-1; TRBD2 is a possible D gene (6 bases). V lost 0 bases to trimming and J lost 3 bases, with 10 bases between them. This CDR3 region has 15 residues. Per the germline V gene, CDR1 is SGHRS and CDR2 is YFSETQ. CDR3 amino acids: CASSLASADYNEQFF. DNA of the CDR3: TGCGCCAGCAGCTTGGCTAGCGCAGACTACAATGAGCAGTTCTTC.

V and J are TRBV20-1 and TRBJ2-2, with D tentatively TRBD1 (6 bases). The CDR3 extends over 15 amino acids. V was clipped by 3 bases and J by 5 bases, with 16 bases between them. Germline assignment: CDR1 DFQATT and CDR2 SNEGSKA (reference sequence). The CDR3 spells CSASVRQGLTGELFF. The CDR3 DNA follows: TGCAGTGCTAGCGTCCGGCAGGGGCTGACCGGGGAGCTGTTTTTT.

This clonotype was recorded many times. The chain carries TRBV10-3 and TRBJ2-1, with D possibly TRBD1 on 6 matching bases. The germline V gene has CDR1 ENHRY and CDR2 SYGVKD. CDR3 size: 13 residues. Between the trimmed V and J ends, which lost 5 bases and 7 bases, there was a span of 12 bases. DNA for the CDR3: TGTGCCATCAGTACCGGGACACAAAATGAGCAGTTCTTC. This translates into CAISTGTQNEQFF.

The chain links TRBV12-3 or TRBV12-4 to TRBJ2-5; D gene ambiguous. Deletions cut 5 bases from V and 1 base from J, with 8 bases between. The CDR3 runs to 13 residues. CDR3 nucleotide sequence: TGTGCCAGCAGTAACCCGGCCCAAGAGACCCAGTACTTC. This sequence encodes CASSNPAQETQYF.

This clonotype was found a few times. The chain links TRBV12-5 to TRBJ2-5, with D perhaps given as TRBD1 or TRBD2 (5 bases each). V was pared by 6 bases and J by 10 bases, with 18 bases between. This CDR3 contains 13 residues. Germline-derived CDR1 and CDR2 are LGHNT and FRNRAP. The CDR3 nucleotides are TGTGCTAGTGGCGAACCGGGACGAAGGGGCCAGTACTTC. This encodes CASGEPGRRGQYF. The full variable domain, with the rest looked up from reference TRBV12-5 and TRBJ2-5, is DARVTQTPRHKVTEMGQEVTMRCQPILGHNTVFWYRQTMMQGLELLAYFRNRAPLDDSGMPKDRFSAEMPDATLATLKIQPSEPRDSAVYFCASGEPGRRGQYFGPGTRLLVL.

This clonotype occurred a few times. This chain joins TRBV9 and TRBJ2-3, with D unclear. V lost 4 bases and J lost 6, with 9 bases in between. CDR1 is SGDLS, CDR2 YYNGEE, per germline. The CDR3 extends over 12 amino acids. CDR3 loop: CASSPPDDTQYF. Here the CDR3 DNA reads TGTGCCAGCAGCCCGCCGGACGATACGCAGTATTTT. Looking up the rest from reference TRBV9 and TRBJ2-3 gives the full variable domain: DSGVTQTPKHLITATGQRVTLRCSPRSGDLSVYWYQQSLDQGLQFLIQYYNGEERAKGNILERFSAQQFPDLHSELNLSSLELGDSALYFCASSPPDDTQYFGPGTRLTVL.

This clonotype was observed a few times. This chain connects TRBV5-1 to TRBJ2-3; TRBD1 matches 10 bases. The germline CDR1 and CDR2 sequences are SGHRS and YFSETQ. This CDR3 region has 14 residues. V trimming: 3 bases; J trimming: 6 bases; junction bases outside the gene matches: 4. The chain's CDR3 is CASSYGQGVDTQYF. CDR3 coding DNA: TGCGCCAGCAGCTACGGACAGGGGGTTGATACGCAGTATTTT. Full variable domain (remainder filled in from reference TRBV5-1 and TRBJ2-3): KAGVTQTPRYLIKTRGQQVTLSCSPISGHRSVSWYQQTPGQGLQFLFEYFSETQRNKGNFPGRFSGRQFSNSRSEMNVSTLELGDSALYLCASSYGQGVDTQYFGPGTRLTVL.

This clonotype turned up a few times. This chain joins TRBV29-1 and TRBJ1-4; D may be TRBD1 (6 bases). The ends were cut back, 6 bases at V and 6 bases at J, with 11 bases in the middle. CDR3 length: 12 residues. CDR1 and CDR2 from the germline V gene are SQVTM and ANQGSEA. CDR3 loop: CSVRQDDEKLFF. CDR3 sequence (DNA): TGCAGCGTCAGACAGGACGATGAAAAACTGTTTTTT.

The chain has TRBV11-3 and TRBJ2-1, with TRBD1 matching 8 bases. Unmatched junction bases numbered 8, after V lost 7 bases and J lost 9 bases. Germline CDR1 SGHNT, CDR2 YENEEA. The CDR3 runs to 13 residues. The CDR3: CASTRDRSSEQFF. For the CDR3, the DNA is TGTGCCAGCACCCGGGACAGGTCGAGTGAGCAGTTCTTC.

The V call is TRBV21-1, the J call TRBJ1-2; the listed D gene, TRBD1, was not tested against the DNA. TRBV21-1 is designated a pseudogene. The CDR3 is 14 residues long. The CDR3 spells CASSACQRTGAHTF. The CDR3 nucleotides are TGTGCCAGCAGCGCCTGCCAAAGGACAGGGGCTCACACCTTC.